Listed below are T cell receptor beta chains from one sample, sequenced in a study of shared clonotypes between healthy human individuals. Method: immunoSEQ multiplex PCR; TCRdb's copy keeps in-frame clones and lacks some. The data show under 2,000,000 clones, about 95% seen once. The specimen was naive CD8+ T cells sorted from blood. The source of these receptors is a man between 18 and 35 years old in good health. CDR3s include the opening cysteine and the closing phenylalanine or tryptophan. Each record gives: D gene, clone size, V gene, CDR3 length, J gene, CDR3 protein, CDR3 DNA. A D gene is named only where the DNA matches it firmly. Only part of the rows carry a size: once, few, many, or a class if the clone is expanded.

>NA|NA|TRBV4-2|16|TRBJ2-3
CASSQETLLSTDTQYF
TGTGCCAGCAGCCAAGAGACCCTGCTGAGCACAGATACGCAGTATTTT
>TRBD2|NA|TRBV5-6|15|TRBJ2-1
CASSITSGRYNEQFF
TGTGCCAGCAGCATTACTAGCGGGAGGTATAATGAGCAGTTCTTC
>NA|once|TRBV28|15|TRBJ2-3
CASSSLGGYTDTQYF
TGTGCCAGCAGTTCTCTAGGAGGGTACACAGATACGCAGTATTTT
>NA|NA|TRBV13|18|TRBJ2-1
CASSPALGQGAPNNEQFF
TGTGCCAGCAGCCCCGCCCTAGGGCAAGGCGCACCTAACAATGAGCAGTTCTTC
>NA|once|TRBV27|15|TRBJ2-1
CASSIGLPFYNEQFF
TGTGCCAGCAGTATTGGACTACCCTTCTACAATGAGCAGTTCTTC
>TRBD1|NA|TRBV9|15|TRBJ2-1
CASSVWGQVINEQFF
TGTGCCAGCAGCGTGTGGGGACAGGTGATCAATGAGCAGTTCTTC
>NA|NA|TRBV5-1|16|TRBJ1-1
CASSSSSVGGASEAFF
TGCGCCAGCAGCTCCTCGAGCGTAGGAGGGGCGAGTGAAGCTTTCTTT
>NA|NA|TRBV28|14|TRBJ1-1
CASSLSSGNTEAFF
TGTGCCAGCAGTTTATCTTCAGGGAACACTGAAGCTTTCTTT
>TRBD1|NA|TRBV27|14|TRBJ1-2
CASSSIPGQGSYTF
TGTGCCAGCAGTTCCATCCCGGGACAGGGGAGCTACACCTTC
>NA|NA|TRBV30|15|TRBJ1-5
CAWSVGQNSNQPQHF
TGTGCCTGGAGTGTAGGACAGAATAGCAATCAGCCCCAGCATTTT
>NA|NA|TRBV14|12|TRBJ2-7
CASSSIAVEQYF
TGTGCCAGCAGTTCTATTGCGGTCGAGCAGTACTTC
>TRBD1|NA|TRBV15|13|TRBJ1-5
CATSSTGAQPQHF
TGTGCCACCAGCAGTACAGGGGCTCAGCCCCAGCATTTT
>NA|NA|TRBV27|11|TRBJ2-7
CASTDSHEQYF
TGTGCCAGCACCGACAGCCACGAGCAGTACTTC
>TRBD2|NA|TRBV13|15|TRBJ2-5
CASSLGTSGRETQYF
TGTGCCAGCAGCCTAGGGACTAGCGGGAGAGAGACCCAGTACTTC
>NA|NA|TRBV27|13|TRBJ1-1
CASRLDMNTEAFF
TGTGCCAGCAGACTCGACATGAACACTGAAGCTTTCTTT
>NA|NA|TRBV12-5|12|TRBJ2-7
CASGPRLYEQYF
TGTGCTAGTGGCCCTCGACTGTACGAGCAGTACTTC
>TRBD1|NA|TRBV6-6|16|TRBJ1-6
CASSWTGAAYNSPLHF
TGTGCCAGCAGTTGGACAGGGGCGGCCTATAATTCACCCCTCCACTTT
>NA|NA|TRBV15|17|TRBJ2-5
CATSRDSVGAGQETQYF
TGTGCCACCAGCAGAGATTCGGTTGGTGCAGGCCAAGAGACCCAGTACTTC
>NA|NA|TRBV5-4|14|TRBJ2-7
CASSAGSDLGEQYF
TGTGCCAGCAGCGCCGGGTCCGATTTAGGCGAGCAGTACTTC
>TRBD1|once|TRBV6-5|12|TRBJ1-4
CASSSSGQDLFF
TGTGCCAGCAGTTCCAGTGGACAGGACCTGTTTTTT
>TRBD1|NA|TRBV4-1|15|TRBJ2-7
CASSQKGTGVHEQYF
TGCGCCAGCAGCCAAAAGGGGACAGGGGTCCACGAGCAGTACTTC
>TRBD1|NA|TRBV7-8|15|TRBJ2-2
CASSSGQRNTGELFF
TGTGCCAGCAGCTCGGGACAGAGGAACACCGGGGAGCTGTTTTTT
>TRBD2|NA|TRBV13|16|TRBJ2-5
CASSLTLAGGLPEYYF
TGTGCCAGCAGCCTCACCTTAGCGGGAGGGCTTCCCGAATATTACTTC
>NA|NA|TRBV27|13|TRBJ1-4
CASSLSSNEKLFF
TGTGCCAGCAGTTTATCCTCTAATGAAAAACTGTTTTTT
>TRBD2|once|TRBV4-3|15|TRBJ2-1
CASSQGLSGSNEQFF
TGCGCCAGCAGCCAAGGATTGAGCGGGAGCAATGAGCAGTTCTTC
>NA|NA|TRBV27|14|TRBJ1-5
CASSLGQSNQPQHF
TGTGCCAGCAGTTTAGGGCAGAGCAATCAGCCCCAGCATTTT